This T cell receptor beta chain appears in the sequencing data of a study of post-analysis software for immune sequencing data. Broader study findings: Among multiple sclerosis patients, normalized Chao1 diversity was significantly below that of controls.

Incorporated into the TCR beta cDNA libraries were unique molecular identifiers, which served to reduce PCR and sequencing biases. MiXCR, applied by TCRdb to the PCR reads, yields one record per CDR3 protein. The table has hundreds of thousands of distinct CDR3 sequences, roughly two fifths seen once; the top ten hold around 1.7%. To note about this clonotype: Its matching antigen is unknown.

This TCR was sampled from a girl aged 5-17 years with multiple sclerosis. The sample comprised blood.

CDR3 sequence (DNA): TGTGCCAGCAAGGAGACAGCCACCTACGAGCAGTACTTC. Encoded protein: CASKETATYEQYF. J is TRBJ2-7 and V is TRBV2, with D possibly matching TRBD1 (5 bases). Germline CDR1 reads SNHLY; CDR2 reads FYNNEI. The length of the CDR3 is 13 residues. V was clipped by 7 bases and J by 2 bases, with 12 bases between them.